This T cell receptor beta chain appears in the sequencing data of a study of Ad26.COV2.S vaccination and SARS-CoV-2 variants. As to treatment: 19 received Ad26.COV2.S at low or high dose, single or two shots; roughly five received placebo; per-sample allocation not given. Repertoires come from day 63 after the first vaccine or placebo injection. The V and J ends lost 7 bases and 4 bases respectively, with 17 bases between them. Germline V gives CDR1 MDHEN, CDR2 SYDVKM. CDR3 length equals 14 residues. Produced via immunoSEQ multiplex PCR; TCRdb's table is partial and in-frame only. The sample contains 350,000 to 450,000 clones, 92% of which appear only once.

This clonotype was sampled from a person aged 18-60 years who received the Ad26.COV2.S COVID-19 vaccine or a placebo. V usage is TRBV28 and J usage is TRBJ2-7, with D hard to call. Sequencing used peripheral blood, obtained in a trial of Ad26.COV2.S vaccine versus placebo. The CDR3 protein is CASTLTARPYEQYF. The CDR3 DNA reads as TGTGCCAGCACCTTAACCGCACGACCTTACGAGCAGTACTTC. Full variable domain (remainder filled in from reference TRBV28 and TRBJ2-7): DVKVTQSSRYLVKRTGEKVFLECVQDMDHENMFWYRQDPGLGLRLIYFSYDVKMKEKGDIPEGYSVSREKKERFSLILESASTNQTSMYLCASTLTARPYEQYFGPGTRLTVT.